This paragraph covers one T cell receptor (beta chain) sequence. Antigen unknown. The sample belongs to a study of immune heterogeneity within non-small cell lung tumors. Using 32 V and 13 J primers, multiplex PCR amplified TCR beta CDR3. A single record per CDR3 protein comes from TCRdb applying MiXCR to the multiplex PCR reads. The repertoire holds tens of thousands of distinct CDR3 sequences, with about 30% as singletons. Study outcomes and limitations: Across individual patients, the high-frequency T-cell receptor beta clonotypes were largely distinct. Identical dominant CDR3 beta clonotypes were found repeatedly across the tumor sites of a single patient, and these appeared alongside high-frequency clones that were unique to particular tumor locations.

Template material for each sample was 550 to 700 ng of bulk tumor genomic DNA. Several biopsies per primary tumor, spaced far apart, were taken during surgery. Each patient presented with untreated, newly diagnosed non-small cell lung cancer and received curative surgery. The donor pool consisted of newly diagnosed non-small cell lung cancer patients who were having surgery with curative intent. Germline V CDR1 and CDR2: SGHNT, YENEEA. Trimming removed 5 bases from V and 1 base from J; junction bases left unmatched: 9. This CDR3 has 16 residues. This sequence joins TRBV11-3 and TRBJ2-5; 8 bases match TRBD1. Sequenced material: lung tumor tissue. The clonotype was recovered from a middle-aged man with non-small cell lung cancer. CDR3 sequence: CASSTTPGQVQETQYF. The CDR3 DNA reads as TGTGCCAGCAGCACCACCCCGGGACAGGTCCAAGAGACCCAGTACTTC. Looking up the rest from reference TRBV11-3 and TRBJ2-5 gives the full variable domain: EAGVVQSPRYKIIEKKQPVAFWCNPISGHNTLYWYLQNLGQGPELLIRYENEEAVDDSQLPKDRFSAERLKGVDSTLKIQPAELGDSAVYLCASSTTPGQVQETQYFGPGTRLLVL.